The rows below give T cell receptor beta chains drawn from one sample of a study of CD8+CD57+ T cells in acquired aplastic anemia. TCRdb reanalysed the reads using MiXCR and keeps one entry per CDR3 protein. Of 150,000 to 200,000 distinct CDR3 sequences detected, 45% to 50% appear once; the ten largest clones hold 2.9%. Sequencing was carried out using sorted CD4+, CD8+, or CD8+CD57+ T cells (not recorded which) from PBMCs. These receptors originate from a human donor in good health. Each CDR3 is given with its conserved first and last residue. D genes are given only for firm matches. Not every row has a clone size; where given, it reads once, few, many or a size class.

clone size	V gene	D gene	J gene	CDR3 protein	CDR3 DNA
-	TRBV7-8	TRBD1	TRBJ2-5	CASRSTGKETQYF	TGTGCCAGCAGATCGACAGGGAAAGAGACCCAGTACTTC
once	TRBV29-1	-	TRBJ2-1	CSVDRRESYNEQFF	TGCAGCGTTGATCGGCGGGAATCCTACAATGAGCAGTTCTTC
many	TRBV4-2	TRBD2	TRBJ2-1	CASSTGTSGINEQFF	TGTGCCAGCAGCACCGGGACTAGCGGGATAAATGAGCAGTTCTTC
few	TRBV7-9	TRBD1	TRBJ2-1	CASQQGIYNEQFF	TGTGCCAGTCAACAGGGGATCTACAATGAGCAGTTCTTC
-	TRBV5-1	-	TRBJ2-2	CASLQGSNTGELFF	TGCGCCAGTTTACAGGGATCTAACACCGGGGAGCTGTTTTTT
few	TRBV3-1	-	TRBJ2-1	CASSKTSTLTYNEQFF	TGTGCCAGCAGCAAAACTAGCACCCTGACCTACAATGAGCAGTTCTTC
many	TRBV30	-	TRBJ1-6	CAWDFRDSPLHF	TGTGCCTGGGACTTTAGGGATTCACCCCTCCACTTT
-	TRBV2	-	TRBJ1-4	CASRGDGEGKLFF	TGTGCCAGCAGGGGGGACGGAGAGGGGAAACTGTTTTTT
-	TRBV10-3	TRBD1	TRBJ1-1	CAISESRDRDTEAFF	TGTGCCATCAGTGAGTCGAGGGACAGGGACACTGAAGCTTTCTTT
many	TRBV9	TRBD1	TRBJ1-2	CASRQSGTGHGYTF	TGTGCCAGCAGGCAATCTGGGACAGGGCATGGCTACACCTTC
many	TRBV20-1	-	TRBJ2-3	CSARRGESTDTQYF	TGCAGTGCCAGGAGGGGCGAGAGCACAGATACGCAGTATTTT
-	TRBV19	-	TRBJ1-5	CASSITWRGPLKNQPQHF	TGTGCCAGTAGTATCACCTGGCGGGGGCCGCTAAAGAATCAGCCCCAGCATTTT
-	TRBV15	TRBD2	TRBJ2-5	CATSRTTGGRIQETQYF	TGTGCCACCAGCAGAACCACAGGCGGGAGGATCCAAGAGACCCAGTACTTC
-	TRBV2	-	TRBJ1-3	CASNSGASGNTIYF	TGTGCCAGCAATTCGGGGGCCTCAGGAAACACCATATATTTT
-	TRBV2	TRBD1	TRBJ1-5	CASRPTGEEPQHF	TGTGCCAGCAGGCCGACAGGGGAAGAGCCCCAGCATTTT
-	TRBV24-1	-	TRBJ2-1	CASSDLYNGQFF	TGTGCCAGCAGTGACCTCTACAATGGGCAGTTCTTC
-	TRBV20-1	-	TRBJ1-1	CSARDLMNTEAFF	TGCAGTGCTAGAGATCTGATGAACACTGAAGCTTTCTTT
-	TRBV4-1	-	TRBJ2-7	CASSQDEYEQYF	TGCGCCAGCAGCCAAGATGAGTACGAGCAGTACTTC
-	TRBV19	TRBD2	TRBJ2-1	CASSIAGTSGIRQFF	TGTGCCAGTAGTATAGCCGGGACTAGCGGGATTCGGCAGTTCTTC
-	TRBV20-1	-	TRBJ2-7	CSARDVTDEQYF	TGCAGTGCTAGAGACGTTACCGACGAGCAGTACTTC
many	TRBV2	TRBD2	TRBJ2-5	CASSAVSGSETQYF	TGTGCCAGCAGCGCAGTTAGCGGGAGTGAGACCCAGTACTTC
-	TRBV6-1	-	TRBJ2-7	CASAFGGLYEQYF	TGTGCCAGCGCTTTCGGGGGTCTCTACGAGCAGTACTTC
-	TRBV7-8	TRBD2	TRBJ2-3	CASTSGSDTQYF	TGTGCCAGCACTAGCGGGAGTGATACGCAGTATTTT
-	TRBV20-1	-	TRBJ2-1	CSHPGLGSNEQFF	TGCAGCCACCCCGGGTTAGGGTCCAATGAGCAGTTCTTC
-	TRBV7-3	-	TRBJ2-3	CASSHRDQGDTQYF	TGTGCCAGCAGCCACCGGGACCAAGGGGATACGCAGTATTTT
-	TRBV20-1	-	TRBJ1-2	CSAPGTRRRYGYTF	TGCAGTGCTCCCGGGACACGGAGGCGCTATGGCTACACCTTC
many	TRBV6-1	TRBD1	TRBJ2-1	CASSLQGYEQFF	TGTGCCAGCAGCCTACAGGGGTATGAGCAGTTCTTC
-	TRBV2	TRBD1	TRBJ2-1	CASSEVTGVTNEQFF	TGTGCCAGCAGCGAAGTGACAGGGGTAACCAATGAGCAGTTCTTC
many	TRBV12-3/TRBV12-4	-	TRBJ1-1	CASSRLENTEAFF	TGTGCCAGCAGTCGCCTGGAGAACACTGAAGCTTTCTTT
many	TRBV7-2	-	TRBJ2-1	CASSLQDYNEQFF	TGTGCCAGCAGCCTACAAGACTACAATGAGCAGTTCTTC
-	TRBV6-2/TRBV6-3	-	TRBJ2-1	CASRSRHLGDEQFF	TGTGCCAGCAGATCCCGTCACCTGGGGGATGAGCAGTTCTTC
many	TRBV19	TRBD2	TRBJ2-1	CATNPTGTSGSDEQFF	TGTGCCACCAACCCCACCGGGACTAGCGGGAGCGATGAGCAGTTCTTC
-	TRBV2	TRBD1	TRBJ1-6	CASTTQGAGSPLHF	TGTGCCAGCACCACCCAGGGGGCAGGGTCACCCCTCCACTTT
-	TRBV10-3	-	TRBJ2-7	CATTRAPTEQYF	TGTGCCACCACCAGGGCCCCCACAGAGCAGTACTTC
-	TRBV19	TRBD1	TRBJ1-1	CATHRGQVNEAFF	TGTGCCACCCACAGGGGGCAGGTTAATGAAGCTTTCTTT
-	TRBV9	-	TRBJ1-4	CASSATATNEKLFF	TGTGCCAGCAGCGCGACGGCAACTAATGAAAAACTGTTTTTT
few	TRBV19	TRBD2	TRBJ2-1	CASNGLAGQGEQFF	TGTGCCAGTAACGGATTAGCGGGGCAGGGTGAGCAGTTCTTC
many	TRBV12-3/TRBV12-4	-	TRBJ2-7	CASSYDGSFEQYF	TGTGCCAGCAGTTACGACGGGAGTTTCGAGCAGTACTTC
-	TRBV7-3	-	TRBJ1-6	CASSIPGSTNSPLHF	TGTGCCAGCAGCATACCGGGATCGACTAATTCACCCCTCCACTTT
-	TRBV20-1	-	TRBJ1-6	CSAREVEGRSSSYNSPLHF	TGCAGTGCTAGAGAGGTTGAGGGCAGGTCAAGCTCCTATAATTCACCCCTCCACTTT
many	TRBV7-9	TRBD1	TRBJ2-7	CASSPWGTGMGEQYF	TGTGCCAGCAGCCCTTGGGGGACAGGGATGGGCGAGCAGTACTTC
many	TRBV29-1	TRBD1	TRBJ2-7	CSVEAGQGSYEQYF	TGCAGCGTTGAAGCGGGACAGGGTAGTTACGAGCAGTACTTC
many	TRBV2	-	TRBJ1-3	CASNFQASGNTIYF	TGTGCCAGCAACTTCCAGGCTTCTGGAAACACCATATATTTT
-	TRBV7-9	-	TRBJ2-7	CASSKGYEQYF	TGTGCCAGCAGCAAGGGTTACGAGCAGTACTTC
few	TRBV20-1	-	TRBJ1-1	CSARALSTEAFF	TGCAGTGCTAGAGCGTTGAGCACTGAAGCTTTCTTT
many	TRBV11-2	TRBD2	TRBJ2-2	CASSMTSGRPGELFF	TGTGCCAGCAGCATGACTAGCGGGAGACCCGGGGAGCTGTTTTTT
many	TRBV20-1	TRBD1	TRBJ1-5	CSARSTGGGGGNQPQHF	TGCAGTGCTAGGTCCACAGGGGGCGGCGGCGGCAATCAGCCCCAGCATTTT
few	TRBV2	-	TRBJ1-2	CASSGRAYGYTF	TGTGCCAGCAGTGGCCGGGCCTATGGCTACACCTTC
-	TRBV10-3	TRBD2	TRBJ2-1	CAISDRSGGNNEQFF	TGTGCCATCAGTGACCGTAGCGGGGGTAACAATGAGCAGTTCTTC
-	TRBV19	-	TRBJ1-5	CASSPQGWTQHF	TGTGCCAGTAGTCCACAGGGTTGGACCCAGCATTTT
many	TRBV25-1	TRBD1	TRBJ2-5	CASSEMGTGEWGGTQYF	TGTGCCAGCAGTGAGATGGGGACAGGGGAATGGGGGGGGACCCAGTACTTC